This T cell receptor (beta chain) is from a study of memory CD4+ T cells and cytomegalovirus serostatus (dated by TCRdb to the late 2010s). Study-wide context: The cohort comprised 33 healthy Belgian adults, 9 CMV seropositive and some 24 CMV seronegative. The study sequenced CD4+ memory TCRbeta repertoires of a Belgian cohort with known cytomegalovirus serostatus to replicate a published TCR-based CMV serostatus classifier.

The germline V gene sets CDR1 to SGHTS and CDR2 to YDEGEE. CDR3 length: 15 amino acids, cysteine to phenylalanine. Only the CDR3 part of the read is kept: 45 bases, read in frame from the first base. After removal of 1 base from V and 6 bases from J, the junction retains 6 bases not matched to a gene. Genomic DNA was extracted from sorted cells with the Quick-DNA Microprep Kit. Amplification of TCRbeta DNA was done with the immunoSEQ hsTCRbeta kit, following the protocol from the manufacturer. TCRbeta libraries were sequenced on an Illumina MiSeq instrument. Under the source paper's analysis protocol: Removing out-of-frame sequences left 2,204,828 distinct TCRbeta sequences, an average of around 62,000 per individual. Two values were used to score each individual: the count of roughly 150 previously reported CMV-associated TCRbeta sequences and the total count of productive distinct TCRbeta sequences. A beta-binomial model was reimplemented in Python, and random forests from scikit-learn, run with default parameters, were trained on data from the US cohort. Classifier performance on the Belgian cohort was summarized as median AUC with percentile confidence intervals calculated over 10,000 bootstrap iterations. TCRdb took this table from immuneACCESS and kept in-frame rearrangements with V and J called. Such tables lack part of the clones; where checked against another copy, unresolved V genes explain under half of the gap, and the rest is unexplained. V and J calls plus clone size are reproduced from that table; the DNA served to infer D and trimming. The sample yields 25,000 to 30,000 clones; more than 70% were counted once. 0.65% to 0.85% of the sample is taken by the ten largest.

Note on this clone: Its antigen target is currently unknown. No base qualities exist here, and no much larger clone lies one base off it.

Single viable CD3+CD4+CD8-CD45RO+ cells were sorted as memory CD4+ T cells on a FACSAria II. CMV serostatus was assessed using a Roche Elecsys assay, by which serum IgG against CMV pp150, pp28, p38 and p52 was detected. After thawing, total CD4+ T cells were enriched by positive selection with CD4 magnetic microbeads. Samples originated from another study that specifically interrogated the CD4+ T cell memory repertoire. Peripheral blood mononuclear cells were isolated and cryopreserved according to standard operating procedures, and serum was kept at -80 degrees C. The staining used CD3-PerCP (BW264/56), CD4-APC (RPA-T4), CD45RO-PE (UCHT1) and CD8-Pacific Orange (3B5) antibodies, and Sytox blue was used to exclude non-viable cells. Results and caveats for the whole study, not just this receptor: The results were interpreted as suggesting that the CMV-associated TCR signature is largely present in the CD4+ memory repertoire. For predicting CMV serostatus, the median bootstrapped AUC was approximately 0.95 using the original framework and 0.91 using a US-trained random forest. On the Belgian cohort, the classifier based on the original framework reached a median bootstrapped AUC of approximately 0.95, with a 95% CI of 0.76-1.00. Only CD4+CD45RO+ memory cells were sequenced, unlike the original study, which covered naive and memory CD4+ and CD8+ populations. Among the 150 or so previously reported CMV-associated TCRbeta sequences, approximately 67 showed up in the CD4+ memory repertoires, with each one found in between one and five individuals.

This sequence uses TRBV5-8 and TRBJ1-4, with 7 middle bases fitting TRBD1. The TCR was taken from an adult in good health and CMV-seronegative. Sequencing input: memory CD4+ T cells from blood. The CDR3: CASSLSQGTHEKLFF. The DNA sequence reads TGTGCCAGCAGCTTGTCACAGGGGACGCATGAAAAACTGTTTTTT.